This passage covers 8 T cell receptor beta chains from one sample sequenced in a study of identical twins. TCRdb analysed the 5' RACE reads with MiXCR anew, one entry per CDR3 protein. The table lists approximately 530,000 distinct CDR3 sequences, approximately 20% of them singletons, with approximately 0.48% in the top ten. These data were also filed under a second study, of yellow fever vaccine responses in identical twins.

The sample taken for sequencing was CD4+ T cells sorted from blood. The origin of the receptors is a woman aged 18-35 years in good health.

CDR3 nucleotides: TGTGCCACCAGCAGAGATCCCCAGAGGGACAATCAGCCCCAGCATTTT. Protein product: CATSRDPQRDNQPQHF. This chain uses TRBV15 with TRBJ1-5; D not certain. The CDR3 is 16 amino acids. The V gene's germline CDR1 is LNHNV and CDR2 YYDKDF (reference sequence). The V gene lost 0 bases and the J gene lost 3 bases, with 12 bases spanning the gap.

This clonotype was counted many times. The chain uses TRBV12-3 or TRBV12-4 and TRBJ1-1; a possible D gene is TRBD1 (6 bases). The CDR3 has 14 amino acids. V was shortened by 1 base and J by 4 bases, with 10 bases between the two germline ends. DNA for the CDR3: TGTGCCAGCAGTTTAGAGGAGGGGGGCACTGAAGCTTTCTTT. Protein sequence: CASSLEEGGTEAFF.

This clonotype was counted only a few times. This sequence joins TRBV11-2 and TRBJ2-1; 12 positions agree with TRBD2. The CDR3 extends over 15 amino acids. Germline V gene sequence: CDR1 SGHAT, CDR2 FQNNGV. The ends lost 5 bases at V and 9 bases at J; junction bases unmatched: 8. The CDR3 sequence is CASSRGLAGIGEQFF. DNA of the CDR3: TGTGCCAGCAGCCGGGGACTAGCGGGCATTGGTGAGCAGTTCTTC.

The V and J genes are TRBV5-1 and TRBJ2-2; the D is unclear. Germline V gene sequence: CDR1 SGHRS, CDR2 YFSETQ. The CDR3 has 16 residues. Deletions cut 5 bases from V and 2 bases from J, with 16 bases between. The CDR3 region has the DNA TGCGCCAGCAGGCCGGATGGACGGATAAACACCGGGGAGCTGTTTTTT. It is translated as CASRPDGRINTGELFF.

V usage is TRBV5-5 and J usage is TRBJ2-1, with 12 nucleotides matching TRBD2. CDR3 length: 17 amino acids. In germline, CDR1 is SGHKS, CDR2 YYEKEE (reference sequence). With V trimmed by 4 bases and J by 2 bases, 7 bases remained unmatched. The DNA for the CDR3 is TGTGCCAGCAGCCCAACGCTAGCGGGAGGGACCTACAATGAGCAGTTCTTC. As protein: CASSPTLAGGTYNEQFF.

The chain uses TRBV6-2 or TRBV6-3 and TRBJ2-2; 7 bases fit TRBD2. V lost 4 bases and J lost 5; bases outside the gene matches: 13. Germline V gives CDR1 MNHEY, CDR2 SVGEGT. This CDR3 contains 17 residues. CDR3 sequence: CASSSGSGEWFTGELFF. DNA for the CDR3: TGTGCCAGCAGTTCCGGGAGCGGGGAGTGGTTTACCGGGGAGCTGTTTTTT.

The gene calls are TRBV19 and TRBJ2-6, with D possibly called TRBD1 or TRBD2 (5 bases each). V lost 3 bases to trimming and J lost 4 bases, with 13 bases between them. From germline, CDR1 is LNHDA and CDR2 SQIVND (reference sequence). This CDR3 has 16 residues. The CDR3 nucleotides read TGTGCCAGTAGTATGCCGGGACGGGCCGGGGCCAACGTCCTGACTTTC. This sequence encodes CASSMPGRAGANVLTF. Full variable domain (rest looked up from reference TRBV19 and TRBJ2-6): DGGITQSPKYLFRKEGQNVTLSCEQNLNHDAMYWYRQDPGQGLRLIYYSQIVNDFQKGDIAEGYSVSREKKESFPLTVTSAQKNPTAFYLCASSMPGRAGANVLTFGAGSRLTVL.

This chain uses TRBV2 with TRBJ1-2; D uncertain. V gave up 4 bases and J gave up 2 bases, with 5 bases separating them. The CDR3 loop spans 12 amino acids. Germline-derived CDR1 and CDR2 are SNHLY and FYNNEI. The CDR3, as DNA: TGTGCCAGCAGTGCGGAAAACTATGGCTACACCTTC. This codes for CASSAENYGYTF.